Given below is one T cell receptor beta chain in context. Its antigen is still unknown. The protocol was immunoSEQ multiplex PCR, while the TCRdb copy is restricted to in-frame clones and leaves out a portion. Here the sample spans under 8,000 clones, around 75% being singletons. The data are from a study of graft-versus-host responses after intestinal transplantation. Study context: The recipients all started with anti-thymocyte globulin induction and then took tacrolimus and steroids for roughly three years.

Study-level findings and limits: Individuals who had graft-donor T cell macrochimerism had allografts that showed high graft-versus-host to host-versus-graft clonal ratios. Circulating GvH clones peaking coincided with falling HvG clones soon after transplant. Recipient marrow showed GvH clones, some seen first in ileum or blood.

Tissue from the graft was processed to free its intraepithelial and lamina propria lymphocytes. This TCR came from a human patient who received an intestinal transplant, so some T cells may come from the graft donor. The sample consisted of ileum tissue, taken less than 230 days after intestinal transplant.

The CDR3 region has the DNA TGCGCCAGCAGCCCCGGACAGGGGGCTGGCTACACCTTC. Translating it yields CASSPGQGAGYTF. The chain links TRBV5-1 to TRBJ1-2; TRBD1 matches at 11 bases. The CDR3 has 13 amino acids. Germline V lookup: CDR1 SGHRS, CDR2 YFSETQ. After removal of 4 bases from V and 7 bases from J, the junction contained 3 bases not matched to a gene.